The sequence of this T cell receptor beta chain was determined in a study of tumor and adjacent non-tumor tissue in lung cancer. General observations from the study: Patients with more diverse tumor TCRs had worse survival. Normal lung showed higher cumulative top 100 clone frequency than tumor.

This sample's RNA came from whole unsorted tissue. Distant lung tissue was collected more than 3 cm away from the tumor edge. Germline CDR1 LGHNA, CDR2 YSLEER. This CDR3 spans 16 amino acids. This clonotype has just a few counts. What it recognizes is unknown. A read error may account for a junction end that differs from germline. Three rounds of nested PCR, following a modified ARM-PCR protocol, produced the TCRbeta library. One entry per CDR3 protein results from TCRdb running MiXCR on the multiplex PCR reads. Counted here are tens of thousands of distinct CDR3 sequences, around three quarters occurring once; the ten biggest clones make up around a quarter.

J is TRBJ2-7 and V is TRBV4-3; TRBD1 aligns across 9 bases. The TCR was taken from a woman aged 55-69 years with non-small cell lung cancer. Specimen: distant non-tumor lung tissue. CDR3 DNA: TGCGCCAGTAGCCAAGAAGATAGGACAGGGGTCCACGAGCAGTACTTC. The encoded protein is CASSQEDRTGVHEQYF.